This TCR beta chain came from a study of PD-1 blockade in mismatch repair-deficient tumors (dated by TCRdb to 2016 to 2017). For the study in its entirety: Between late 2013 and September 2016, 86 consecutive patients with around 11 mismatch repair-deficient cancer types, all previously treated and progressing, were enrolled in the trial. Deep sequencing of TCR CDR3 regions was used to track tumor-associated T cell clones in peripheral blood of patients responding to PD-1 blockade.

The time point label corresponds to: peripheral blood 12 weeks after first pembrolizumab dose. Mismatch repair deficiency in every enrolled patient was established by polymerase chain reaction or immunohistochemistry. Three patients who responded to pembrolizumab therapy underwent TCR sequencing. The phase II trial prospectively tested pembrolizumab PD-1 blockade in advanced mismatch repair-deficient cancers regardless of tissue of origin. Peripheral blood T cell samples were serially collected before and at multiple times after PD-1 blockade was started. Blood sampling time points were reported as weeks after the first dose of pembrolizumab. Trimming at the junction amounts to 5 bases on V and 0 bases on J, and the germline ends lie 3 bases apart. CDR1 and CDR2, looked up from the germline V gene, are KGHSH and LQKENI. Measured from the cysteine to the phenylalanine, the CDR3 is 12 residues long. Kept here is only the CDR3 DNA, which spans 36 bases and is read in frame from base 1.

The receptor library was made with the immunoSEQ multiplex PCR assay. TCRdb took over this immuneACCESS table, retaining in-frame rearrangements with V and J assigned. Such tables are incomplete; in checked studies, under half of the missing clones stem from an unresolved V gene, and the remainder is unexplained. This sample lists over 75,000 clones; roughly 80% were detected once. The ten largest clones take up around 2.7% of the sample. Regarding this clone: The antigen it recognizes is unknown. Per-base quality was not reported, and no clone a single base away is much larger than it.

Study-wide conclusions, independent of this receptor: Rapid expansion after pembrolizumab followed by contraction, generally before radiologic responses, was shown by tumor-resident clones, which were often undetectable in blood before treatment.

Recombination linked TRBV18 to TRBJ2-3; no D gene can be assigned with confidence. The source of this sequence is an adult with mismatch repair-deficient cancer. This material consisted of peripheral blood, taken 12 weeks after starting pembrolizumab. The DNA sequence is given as TGTGCCAGCTCAATGAGCACAGATACGCAGTATTTT. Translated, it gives CASSMSTDTQYF.